The entry that follows covers one TCR beta chain sequence. V lost 4 bases to trimming and J lost 7 bases, with 14 bases between them. Germline-derived CDR1 and CDR2 are MNHNS and SASEGT. This CDR3 region has 14 residues. Produced via immunoSEQ multiplex PCR; TCRdb's table is partial and in-frame only. The sample lists about 50,000 clones, roughly 86% occurring once. These data are taken from a study of radiotherapy plus CTLA-4 blockade in lung cancer. This chain connects TRBV6-1 to TRBJ1-5, with D uncertain. The sequence derives from a human donor with non-small cell lung cancer whose response to radiotherapy plus ipilimumab could not be evaluated. Sequences were derived from peripheral blood, sampled from a patient treated with radiotherapy plus ipilimumab. CDR3 amino acids: CASSAGSRFQPQHF. The CDR3 DNA is TGTGCCAGCAGTGCGGGTTCTCGTTTCCAGCCCCAGCATTTT.